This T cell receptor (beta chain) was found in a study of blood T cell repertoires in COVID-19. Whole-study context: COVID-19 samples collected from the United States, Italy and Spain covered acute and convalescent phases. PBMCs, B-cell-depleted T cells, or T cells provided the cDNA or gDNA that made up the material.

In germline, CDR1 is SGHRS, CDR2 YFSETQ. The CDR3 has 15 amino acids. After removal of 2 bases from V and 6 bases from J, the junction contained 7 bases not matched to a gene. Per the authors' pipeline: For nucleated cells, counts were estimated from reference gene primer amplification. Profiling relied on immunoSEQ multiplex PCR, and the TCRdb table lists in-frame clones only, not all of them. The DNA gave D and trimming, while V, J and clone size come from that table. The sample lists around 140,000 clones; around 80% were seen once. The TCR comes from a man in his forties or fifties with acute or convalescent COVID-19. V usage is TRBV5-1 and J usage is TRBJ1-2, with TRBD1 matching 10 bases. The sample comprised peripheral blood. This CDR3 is CASSLDGQGVDGYTF. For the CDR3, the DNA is TGCGCCAGCAGCTTAGACGGACAGGGGGTTGATGGCTACACCTTC.